The source of this T cell receptor beta chain is a study of technical replicates of blood from several donors. Using immunoSEQ multiplex PCR, the repertoire was profiled, and TCRdb retains in-frame clones only, with some absent. The sample yields approximately 12,000 clones, about 86% seen once. The CDR3 runs to 16 residues. V gave up 1 base and J gave up 2 bases; unmatched junction bases: 4. CDR1 and CDR2 (germline): MNHNS, SASEGT. This chain joins TRBV6-1 and TRBJ2-5; 10 nucleotides agree with TRBD2. This receptor was taken from a human donor in good health. Source material: PBMCs. DNA for the CDR3: TGTGCCAGCAGTGAAGTAGCGGGAGGAGAACAAGAGACCCAGTACTTC. Translated: CASSEVAGGEQETQYF.